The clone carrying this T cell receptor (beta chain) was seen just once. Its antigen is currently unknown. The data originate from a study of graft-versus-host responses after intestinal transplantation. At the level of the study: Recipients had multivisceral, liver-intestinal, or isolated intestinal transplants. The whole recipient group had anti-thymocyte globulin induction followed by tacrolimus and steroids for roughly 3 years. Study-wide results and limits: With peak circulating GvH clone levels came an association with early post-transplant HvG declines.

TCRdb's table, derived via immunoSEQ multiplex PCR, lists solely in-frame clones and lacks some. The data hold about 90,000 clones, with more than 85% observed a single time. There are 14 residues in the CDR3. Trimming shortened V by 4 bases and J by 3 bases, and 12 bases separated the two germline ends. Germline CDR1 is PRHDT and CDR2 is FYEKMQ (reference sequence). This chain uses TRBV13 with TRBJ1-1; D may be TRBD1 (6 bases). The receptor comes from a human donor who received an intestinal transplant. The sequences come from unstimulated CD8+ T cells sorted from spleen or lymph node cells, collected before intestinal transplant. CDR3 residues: CASSSPGQYTEAFF. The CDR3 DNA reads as TGTGCCAGCAGCTCGCCTGGACAGTACACTGAAGCTTTCTTT.